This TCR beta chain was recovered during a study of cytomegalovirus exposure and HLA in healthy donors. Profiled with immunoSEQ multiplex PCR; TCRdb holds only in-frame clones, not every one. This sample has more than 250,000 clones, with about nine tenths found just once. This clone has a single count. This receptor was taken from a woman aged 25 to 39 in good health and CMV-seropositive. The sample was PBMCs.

The CDR3 reads CASSYHGQANTEAFF. The CDR3 nucleotides are TGTGCCAGCAGTTACCACGGACAGGCAAACACTGAAGCTTTCTTT. The rearrangement joins TRBV6-6 to TRBJ1-1; TRBD1 aligns across 7 bases. Germline V gene sequence: CDR1 MNHNY, CDR2 SVGAGI (reference sequence). The V segment lost 2 bases and the J segment 2 bases; nucleotides outside the gene matches: 5. The CDR3 is 15 residues long.